A single sample gave rise to the 14 T cell receptor beta chains below, sequenced in a study of T-cell reconstitution after alpha-beta-depleted transplantation in children. It was with unique molecular identifiers that the TCRbeta library was prepared. MiXCR, run by TCRdb on the PCR reads, gives a single entry per CDR3 protein. In the table there are about 420,000 distinct CDR3 sequences, 15% to 20% of which are singletons. Sequencing was performed on PBMCs, mostly from graft donor cells, taken 360 days after TCRalphabeta/CD19-depleted stem cell transplant. The receptors originated from a boy under three years old who had a stem cell transplant for Wiskott-Aldrich syndrome, so the T cells may come from the graft donor.

A few counts support this clonotype. This chain links TRBV29-1 with TRBJ2-3; D unresolved. V was trimmed by 4 bases and J by 2 bases, leaving 10 bases between them. The CDR3 runs 13 residues. Germline CDR1 is SQVTM and CDR2 is ANQGSEA. CDR3 loop: CSVAGRITDTQYF. As DNA, the CDR3 is TGCAGCGTTGCAGGAAGAATCACAGATACGCAGTATTTT.

V and J are TRBV20-1 and TRBJ2-7; a weak D match, TRBD1 (5 bases). Per the germline V gene, CDR1 is DFQATT and CDR2 is SNEGSKA (reference sequence). Trimming cost V 6 bases and J 6 bases, with 24 bases left between them. The CDR3 is 15 residues long. The chain's CDR3 is CSAVSTSPGYGEQYF. The CDR3 nucleotides read TGCAGTGCCGTATCCACAAGCCCAGGGTATGGCGAGCAGTACTTC.

This clonotype was picked up a small number of times. The chain recombines TRBV18 with TRBJ1-1, with TRBD1 matching 9 bases. V was pared by 2 bases and J by 6 bases, with 7 bases of the junction left unmatched. In germline, CDR1 is KGHSH, CDR2 LQKENI. The CDR3 spans 15 residues. The CDR3 DNA sequence: TGTGCCAGCTCACCAAGGGGACAGGGATGGTCTGAAGCTTTCTTT. This translates into CASSPRGQGWSEAFF.

This clonotype has at least ten counts. The chain joins TRBV20-1 to TRBJ2-7, with 9 bases fitting TRBD2. CDR3 length equals 12 residues. Per germline, CDR1 DFQATT and CDR2 SNEGSKA (reference sequence). Unmatched junction bases numbered 0, after V lost 3 bases and J lost 3 bases. For the CDR3, the DNA is TGCAGTGCTAGTAGCGGGGGCTACGAGCAGTACTTC. It yields the protein CSASSGGYEQYF.

This chain uses TRBV7-9 with TRBJ1-2, with 10 positions matching TRBD1. The CDR3 extends over 14 amino acids. Germline assignment: CDR1 SEHNR and CDR2 FQNEAQ (reference sequence). Trimming cost V 5 bases and J 4 bases; bases outside gene matches: 4. The CDR3 region is CASSTRQGAYGYTF. CDR3 nucleotides: TGTGCCAGCAGCACCCGACAGGGGGCCTATGGCTACACCTTC.

J is TRBJ2-1 and V is TRBV5-1; D gene unclear. Deletions cut 1 base from V and 4 bases from J, with 18 bases between. Germline CDR1 SGHRS, CDR2 YFSETQ. This CDR3 is built from 17 residues. Here the CDR3 DNA reads TGCGCCAGCAGCTTGTTGGCCCTAGTGACAATATACAATGAGCAGTTCTTC. Its translation: CASSLLALVTIYNEQFF.

As regards this clonotype: Germline is not matched at one junction end, which may reflect a read error. The chain couples TRBV11-2 to TRBJ2-7, with 10 bases identical to TRBD1. The germline CDR1 and CDR2 sequences are SGHAT and FQNNGV. This CDR3 is built from 15 residues. The chain's CDR3 is CASTLTGGWLYGQYF. The CDR3 DNA sequence: TGTGCCAGCACCCTGACAGGGGGCTGGTTATACGGGCAGTACTTC.

This clonotype was seen ten or more times. This chain links TRBV12-3 or TRBV12-4 with TRBJ1-4; D perhaps matches TRBD1 (6 bases). Trimming took 3 bases from V and 3 from J, leaving 11 bases between them. The CDR3 loop spans 15 amino acids. CDR3 residues: CASSFWGLANEKLFF. The CDR3 region has the DNA TGTGCCAGCAGTTTTTGGGGGCTGGCTAATGAAAAACTGTTTTTT.

This clonotype appeared a few times. The V and J genes are TRBV7-9 and TRBJ2-7; D might be TRBD1 (6 bases). The V end lost 4 bases, the J end lost 0 bases, and 13 bases lay between the germline ends. Germline loops: CDR1 SEHNR, CDR2 FQNEAQ (reference sequence). The CDR3 is made up of 15 amino acids. CDR3 DNA sequence: TGTGCCAGCAGCTCGGGACACCTCCCCTCCTACGAGCAGTACTTC. Encoded protein: CASSSGHLPSYEQYF.

At least ten counts were recorded for this clonotype. V and J are TRBV29-1 and TRBJ2-1, with D possibly matching TRBD1 (6 bases). CDR1 is SQVTM, CDR2 ANQGSEA, per germline. This CDR3 region has 12 residues. V lost 4 bases and J lost 8, with 12 bases in between. The DNA for the CDR3 is TGCAGCGTTGGGAAGGGGGTGCATGAGCAGTTCTTC. It yields the protein CSVGKGVHEQFF.

The chain combines TRBV4-2 with TRBJ2-5; TRBD1 aligns across 7 bases. This CDR3 has 13 amino acids. Germline V CDR1 and CDR2: LGHNA, YNFKEQ. Unmatched junction bases numbered 0, after V lost 3 bases and J lost 2 bases. CDR3 protein: CASSQTGQETQYF. CDR3 nucleotide sequence: TGTGCCAGCAGCCAGACAGGGCAAGAGACCCAGTACTTC.

The rearrangement links TRBV6-1 to TRBJ2-3, with TRBD2 matching over 11 bases. With 6 bases clipped from V and 4 bases from J, the junction kept 12 bases outside the gene matches. The CDR3 contains 17 residues. CDR1 and CDR2 (germline): MNHNS, SASEGT. This CDR3 is CASRLAGVSGNADTQYF. CDR3 DNA: TGTGCCAGCAGACTAGCGGGGGTCTCCGGTAACGCAGATACGCAGTATTTT.

This clonotype was seen a few times. This chain joins TRBV20-1 and TRBJ2-7; maybe TRBD1 (5 bases). The V and J ends lost 6 bases and 5 bases respectively, with 20 bases between them. This CDR3 has 14 amino acids. Germline-derived CDR1 and CDR2 are DFQATT and SNEGSKA (reference sequence). The DNA for the CDR3 is TGCAGTGCCCACCCCGACAGCCAATACGACGAGCAGTACTTC. It codes for CSAHPDSQYDEQYF.

This clonotype has just a few counts. V gene TRBV20-1 combines with J gene TRBJ1-1, with TRBD1 identical over 7 bases. CDR1 is DFQATT, CDR2 SNEGSKA, per germline (reference sequence). J lost 1 base, V lost 3 bases, and 5 bases had no gene match. This CDR3 contains 14 residues. CDR3 residues: CSASQGGGNTEAFF. The CDR3 DNA is TGCAGTGCTAGTCAAGGGGGCGGGAACACTGAAGCTTTCTTT.